Listed below are T cell receptor beta chains from one sample, sequenced in a study of beta chain features in type 1 diabetes. The data were produced by immunoSEQ multiplex PCR, yet TCRdb's version contains in-frame clones alone and is incomplete. The sample gives about 290,000 clones, under 8.5% of which show up once; approximately 0.93% is in the top ten. Sequences were obtained from central memory CD4+ T cells from blood. Source of these receptors: a young woman in good health. Both conserved end residues are part of each CDR3. D genes are given only for firm matches. Clone size appears in some rows only: once, few, many, or a class for an expanded clone.

CASRKSVITNEQYF	TGTGCCAGCAGAAAGTCCGTTATAACTAACGAGCAGTACTTC	TRBJ2-7	TRBV6-5	NA	NA
CASSFDFEGEQFF	TGTGCCAGCAGCTTTGATTTCGAGGGTGAGCAGTTCTTC	TRBJ2-1	TRBV5-6	NA	NA
CASSSPPGQTDTQYF	TGTGCCAGCAGTTCCCCACCCGGACAGACAGATACGCAGTATTTT	TRBJ2-3	TRBV6-6	NA	many
CASSQAGDTQYF	TGCGCCAGCAGCCAAGCAGGAGATACGCAGTATTTT	TRBJ2-3	TRBV5-1	NA	few
CASSDEEYGYTF	TGTGCCAGCAGTGATGAGGAATATGGCTACACCTTC	TRBJ1-2	TRBV2	NA	NA
CASSLSGSSYEQYF	TGTGCCAGCAGCTTAAGCGGTAGCTCCTACGAGCAGTACTTC	TRBJ2-7	TRBV7-3	NA	NA
CASSRETGGYSYNEQFF	TGTGCCAGCTCACGGGAAACAGGGGGCTACTCCTACAATGAGCAGTTCTTC	TRBJ2-1	TRBV18	TRBD1	few
CASSLSRQETQYF	TGTGCCAGCAGCTTATCAAGACAAGAGACCCAGTACTTC	TRBJ2-5	TRBV11-2	NA	NA
CASSRDRYSPLHF	TGTGCCAGCAGCCGGGACAGGTACTCACCCCTCCACTTT	TRBJ1-6	TRBV2	TRBD1	few
CASKIGGPGQGGYTF	TGTGCCAGTAAAATTGGCGGTCCAGGGCAGGGAGGCTACACCTTC	TRBJ1-2	TRBV19	NA	few
CASSLRAGTGAFF	TGTGCCAGCAGCCTAAGAGCCGGGACAGGAGCTTTCTTT	TRBJ1-1	TRBV7-3	TRBD1	NA
CASSLPITNLNEQFF	TGTGCCAGCAGCTTACCGATAACGAACCTCAATGAGCAGTTCTTC	TRBJ2-1	TRBV7-2	NA	NA
CASSFTGGGITGELFF	TGTGCCAGCAGCTTCACAGGGGGCGGAATTACCGGGGAGCTGTTTTTT	TRBJ2-2	TRBV7-2	TRBD1	NA
CASSLAQGIEAFF	TGTGCCAGCAGCTTAGCGCAGGGTATTGAAGCTTTCTTT	TRBJ1-1	TRBV7-9	NA	NA
CASTGGGGSGELFF	TGTGCCAGCACCGGTGGTGGAGGGTCCGGGGAGCTGTTTTTT	TRBJ2-2	TRBV2	NA	few
CSAGKGTGDYGYTF	TGCAGCGCCGGGAAGGGGACTGGAGACTATGGCTACACCTTC	TRBJ1-2	TRBV29-1	NA	few
CASSQVAATGDPLLYEQYF	TGTGCCAGCAGCCAAGTCGCGGCTACGGGGGATCCCCTACTCTACGAGCAGTACTTC	TRBJ2-7	TRBV4-2	NA	few
CASSWIPRGLGSYNSPLHF	TGCGCCAGCAGCTGGATTCCGCGGGGGCTAGGGTCATATAATTCACCCCTCCACTTT	TRBJ1-6	TRBV5-1	NA	few
CASSPTGDQETQYF	TGCGCCAGCAGCCCTACAGGGGATCAAGAGACCCAGTACTTC	TRBJ2-5	TRBV5-1	TRBD1	few
CSVAAVREAQYF	TGCAGCGTTGCGGCGGTCCGCGAGGCCCAGTACTTC	TRBJ2-5	TRBV29-1	NA	NA
CASRPLREAFF	TGTGCCAGCAGGCCGTTGAGGGAAGCTTTCTTT	TRBJ1-1	TRBV6-1	NA	few
CASSSPLPSGGAWEQFF	TGTGCCAGCAGCTCCCCCCTGCCTAGCGGGGGGGCATGGGAGCAGTTCTTC	TRBJ2-1	TRBV7-3	TRBD2	few
CASSLGGRYSPLHF	TGTGCCAGCAGCTTAGGGGGCCGATATTCACCCCTCCACTTT	TRBJ1-6	TRBV5-6	TRBD1	few
CASSLGRKNIQYF	TGTGCCAGCAGCTTGGGCAGGAAAAACATTCAGTACTTC	TRBJ2-4	TRBV5-6	NA	few
CASSTTSGAGNEQFF	TGTGCCAGCAGCACGACTAGCGGGGCAGGGAATGAGCAGTTCTTC	TRBJ2-1	TRBV11-2	TRBD2	NA
CASNRDSTKNIQYF	TGTGCCAGTAACCGGGACTCGACCAAAAACATTCAGTACTTC	TRBJ2-4	TRBV19	NA	NA
CASSQASGLADNNEQFF	TGCGCCAGCAGCCAAGCTTCGGGACTAGCGGACAACAATGAGCAGTTCTTC	TRBJ2-1	TRBV4-1	TRBD2	NA
CASSRRGAGVGSDYEQYF	TGTGCCAGCAGTCGAAGGGGAGCGGGTGTGGGCTCAGACTACGAGCAGTACTTC	TRBJ2-7	TRBV27	NA	many
CASSTSSSGANVLTF	TGTGCCAGCAGCACCTCGAGCTCTGGGGCCAACGTCCTGACTTTC	TRBJ2-6	TRBV7-9	NA	few
CASSSPRIPETQYF	TGTGCCAGCAGCTCCCCCCGAATTCCAGAGACCCAGTACTTC	TRBJ2-5	TRBV7-2	NA	NA
CASSTTKNTEAFF	TGCGCCAGCAGCACCACCAAGAACACTGAAGCTTTCTTT	TRBJ1-1	TRBV5-1	NA	few
CASSVVAGGRDTQYF	TGTGCCAGCAGCGTCGTCGCGGGGGGGAGAGATACGCAGTATTTT	TRBJ2-3	TRBV7-2	TRBD2	many
CASSERGALYGYTF	TGTGCCAGCAGCGAAAGGGGGGCACTCTATGGCTACACCTTC	TRBJ1-2	TRBV7-2	NA	NA
CASSYGQGGFYEQYF	TGTGCCAGCAGTTACGGACAGGGGGGGTTCTACGAGCAGTACTTC	TRBJ2-7	TRBV6-5	TRBD1	NA
CASSLRSGGAGNIQYF	TGTGCCAGCAGCTTGAGGTCAGGGGGCGCTGGGAACATTCAGTACTTC	TRBJ2-4	TRBV5-4	TRBD1	NA
CASSLNGGRGETQYF	TGTGCCAGCAGCTTAAACGGGGGCCGAGGGGAGACCCAGTACTTC	TRBJ2-5	TRBV7-2	NA	few
CASISRLSGTEAFF	TGTGCCAGCATTTCCAGGCTCAGTGGCACTGAAGCTTTCTTT	TRBJ1-1	TRBV2	NA	NA
CASSSEVSTDTQYF	TGCGCCAGCAGCTCGGAGGTTAGCACAGATACGCAGTATTTT	TRBJ2-3	TRBV5-1	NA	few
CASSLETGESTDTQYF	TGCGCCAGCAGCTTGGAAACAGGGGAAAGCACAGATACGCAGTATTTT	TRBJ2-3	TRBV5-1	TRBD1	NA
CASRPLGLAGHNEQFF	TGTGCCAGTAGACCATTGGGACTAGCGGGGCACAATGAGCAGTTCTTC	TRBJ2-1	TRBV19	TRBD2	few
CASSQRGQTIINTDTQYF	TGTGCCAGCAGCCAGCGGGGACAGACGATAATTAACACAGATACGCAGTATTTT	TRBJ2-3	TRBV14	NA	few
CASSSIYEQYF	TGTGCCAGCAGTTCCATCTACGAGCAGTACTTC	TRBJ2-7	TRBV7-2	NA	many
CAGLGGDTQYF	TGTGCCGGACTTGGGGGGGATACGCAGTATTTT	TRBJ2-3	TRBV7-9	NA	NA
CASTSSRQNSGNTIYF	TGTGCCAGCACCTCCTCGCGTCAAAACTCTGGAAACACCATATATTTT	TRBJ1-3	TRBV6-6	NA	NA
CASSPTDRSGYTF	TGTGCCAGTAGTCCGACGGACAGGTCCGGCTACACCTTC	TRBJ1-2	TRBV19	TRBD1	few
CASLRSANEKLFF	TGTGCCAGCCTTCGTTCGGCTAATGAAAAACTGTTTTTT	TRBJ1-4	TRBV7-9	NA	many
CASSKGGQGGSDTQYF	TGTGCCAGCAGCAAAGGGGGTCAGGGGGGATCAGATACGCAGTATTTT	TRBJ2-3	TRBV21-1	NA	few
CASRGDTNYEQYF	TGTGCCAGCAGGGGGGACACAAACTACGAGCAGTACTTC	TRBJ2-7	TRBV25-1	NA	NA
CASSLSRAQRGDTQYF	TGCGCCAGCAGCTTATCCCGGGCCCAACGAGGGGATACGCAGTATTTT	TRBJ2-3	TRBV5-1	NA	NA
CASSVEGNPTDTQYF	TGTGCCAGCAGCGTAGAAGGGAATCCCACAGATACGCAGTATTTT	TRBJ2-3	TRBV9	NA	once
CAWRRTVEQYF	TGTGCCTGGAGAAGGACGGTCGAGCAGTACTTC	TRBJ2-7	TRBV30	NA	NA
CASSIGDRQETQYF	TGCGCCAGCAGCATTGGGGACAGGCAAGAGACCCAGTACTTC	TRBJ2-5	TRBV5-1	TRBD1	NA
CASSPLATYYNEQFF	TGTGCCAGCAGCCCCCTAGCCACCTACTACAATGAGCAGTTCTTC	TRBJ2-1	TRBV6-5	NA	few
CASMDYQETQYF	TGTGCCAGCATGGATTACCAAGAGACCCAGTACTTC	TRBJ2-5	TRBV28	NA	many
CASSFSPNNEQFF	TGTGCCAGCAGCTTCTCTCCCAACAATGAGCAGTTCTTC	TRBJ2-1	TRBV7-3	NA	NA
CASSVRGGRDTDTQYF	TGTGCCAGCAGCGTAAGGGGGGGACGGGACACAGATACGCAGTATTTT	TRBJ2-3	TRBV9	NA	NA
CASSSAGVGTDTQYF	TGTGCCAGCAGTTCGGCGGGGGTAGGAACAGATACGCAGTATTTT	TRBJ2-3	TRBV10-3	TRBD2	NA